Listed below are T cell receptor beta chains from one sample, sequenced in a study of T-cell memory formation after mild COVID-19. TCRdb reprocessed the 5' RACE reads with MiXCR, giving one entry per CDR3 protein. The table has roughly 510,000 distinct CDR3 sequences, 15% to 20% seen once. Sample: PBMCs or a T cell subset sorted from them (not recorded which). Receptor source: an adult woman who had mild COVID-19 (a few samples of this study predate the infection). Cell type and time point are not known. Each CDR3 is given with its conserved first and last residue. Each record gives: clone size, D gene, J gene, V gene, CDR3 protein, CDR3 DNA. The D gene is left open where the match is weak. Clone size is stated in some rows and not others, as once, few, many or a class when expanded.

. | . | TRBJ2-3 | TRBV4-1 | CASSQCQEAADTQYF | TGCGCCAGCAGCCAGTGCCAGGAGGCTGCAGATACGCAGTATTTT
few | . | TRBJ2-7 | TRBV29-1 | CSVGAGGEQYF | TGCAGCGTTGGGGCCGGAGGGGAGCAGTACTTC
. | TRBD2 | TRBJ2-1 | TRBV7-7 | CASSRDLSSGGAGNEQFF | TGTGCCAGCAGCCGCGACTTAAGCAGCGGGGGGGCCGGGAATGAGCAGTTCTTC
. | . | TRBJ2-1 | TRBV7-2 | CASSLMGGRKFF | TGTGCCAGCAGCTTAATGGGGGGTCGGAAGTTCTTC
. | TRBD2 | TRBJ2-1 | TRBV4-1 | CASSLQWFSGLAGDNEQFF | TGCGCCAGCAGCCTCCAATGGTTTTCTGGTCTAGCGGGAGACAATGAGCAGTTCTTC
. | TRBD1 | TRBJ1-2 | TRBV12-3/TRBV12-4 | CASRKQGDYGYTF | TGTGCCAGCAGAAAACAGGGGGACTATGGCTACACCTTC
few | . | TRBJ2-2 | TRBV5-1 | CASKVRENTGELFF | TGCGCCAGCAAGGTTCGGGAGAACACCGGGGAGCTGTTTTTT
. | TRBD2 | TRBJ2-1 | TRBV7-2 | CASSSRSGSSYNEQFF | TGTGCCAGCAGCTCACGGAGCGGGAGCTCCTACAATGAGCAGTTCTTC
many | . | TRBJ2-5 | TRBV5-1 | CASSLAPGMGETQYF | TGCGCCAGCAGCTTGGCCCCGGGGATGGGGGAGACCCAGTACTTC
few | . | TRBJ1-3 | TRBV23-1 | CASSQYRTFSGNTIYF | TGCGCCAGCAGTCAATATCGTACTTTCTCTGGAAACACCATATATTTT
few | . | TRBJ2-2 | TRBV2 | CASSEKAPGRELFF | TGTGCCAGCAGTGAAAAGGCCCCCGGAAGGGAGCTGTTTTTT
. | . | TRBJ1-1 | TRBV4-2 | CASSQEEGTGTTEAFF | TGTGCCAGCAGCCAAGAAGAGGGGACCGGGACTACTGAAGCTTTCTTT
many | TRBD1 | TRBJ2-7 | TRBV10-3 | CAISDPRRGNEQYF | TGTGCCATCAGTGACCCTCGCAGGGGGAACGAGCAGTACTTC
few | . | TRBJ2-1 | TRBV6-4 | CASSAMVTSPEQFF | TGTGCCAGCAGTGCTATGGTCACTAGTCCTGAGCAGTTCTTC
. | . | TRBJ2-1 | TRBV25-1 | CATHYGVLSNEQFF | TGTGCCACCCATTACGGCGTGTTGTCCAATGAGCAGTTCTTC
once | . | TRBJ2-7 | TRBV2 | CASSEARAGNFPGEQYF | TGTGCCAGCAGTGAAGCTCGGGCAGGGAACTTTCCCGGAGAGCAGTACTTC
few | . | TRBJ2-7 | TRBV15 | CATSRDASYEQYF | TGTGCCACCAGCCGGGACGCCTCCTACGAGCAGTACTTC
few | . | TRBJ1-2 | TRBV12-3/TRBV12-4 | CASSSGHRVGYGYTF | TGTGCCAGCAGTTCGGGCCACAGGGTTGGCTATGGCTACACCTTC
. | . | TRBJ1-2 | TRBV13 | CASSLTTGTLFHGYTF | TGTGCCAGCAGCTTGACGACCGGGACGCTATTCCATGGCTACACCTTC
few | TRBD1 | TRBJ2-1 | TRBV12-3/TRBV12-4 | CASRPKFGTGPNEQFF | TGTGCCAGCAGACCCAAATTCGGGACAGGGCCGAATGAGCAGTTCTTC
. | . | TRBJ2-2 | TRBV24-1 | CATSDLSGWNTGELFF | TGTGCCACCAGTGATTTAAGCGGATGGAACACCGGGGAGCTGTTTTTT
. | . | TRBJ2-7 | TRBV27 | CASSLSAYVYEQYF | TGTGCCAGCAGTTTATCTGCCTACGTGTACGAGCAGTACTTC
. | . | TRBJ1-1 | TRBV19 | CASSKLYRDPEAFF | TGTGCCAGTAGTAAACTTTACAGGGACCCTGAAGCTTTCTTT
few | TRBD2 | TRBJ2-1 | TRBV18 | CASSHGTSGDNEQFF | TGTGCCAGCTCACATGGGACTAGCGGTGACAATGAGCAGTTCTTC
few | TRBD1 | TRBJ1-3 | TRBV4-1 | CASSLRGQDFSGNTIYF | TGCGCCAGCAGCCTCAGGGGACAGGACTTCTCTGGAAACACCATATATTTT
few | . | TRBJ1-5 | TRBV7-9 | CASQGLGNQPQHF | TGTGCCAGCCAGGGGTTGGGCAATCAGCCCCAGCATTTT
. | . | TRBJ2-1 | TRBV7-2 | CASSLVSLHEQFF | TGTGCCAGCAGCTTAGTTTCCCTCCACGAGCAGTTCTTC
many | . | TRBJ2-5 | TRBV5-1 | CASSLRRGGRETQYF | TGCGCCAGCAGCTTGAGACGAGGGGGAAGGGAGACCCAGTACTTC
. | TRBD1 | TRBJ2-1 | TRBV7-2 | CASSLGQGVNEQFF | TGTGCCAGCAGCTTAGGCCAGGGGGTCAATGAGCAGTTCTTC
many | . | TRBJ2-2 | TRBV7-3 | CASSLNAVTGELFF | TGTGCCAGCAGCTTAAACGCGGTCACCGGGGAGCTGTTTTTT
few | . | TRBJ2-7 | TRBV29-1 | CSVSGHFNSYEQYF | TGCAGCGTTTCGGGACACTTCAACTCCTACGAGCAGTACTTC
. | . | TRBJ2-4 | TRBV20-1 | CSARAPQGKNIQYF | TGCAGTGCTAGAGCTCCCCAGGGTAAAAACATTCAGTACTTC
. | TRBD1 | TRBJ2-3 | TRBV4-1 | CASSHGGGTGYTDTQYF | TGCGCCAGCAGCCACGGGGGAGGGACAGGGTACACAGATACGCAGTATTTT
. | TRBD2 | TRBJ2-3 | TRBV7-3 | CASSLRGLAGDTQYF | TGTGCCAGCAGCTTACGGGGACTAGCGGGGGATACGCAGTATTTT
many | TRBD2 | TRBJ2-2 | TRBV7-9 | CASSLATGELFF | TGTGCCAGCTCACTAGCGACCGGGGAGCTGTTTTTT
few | . | TRBJ2-7 | TRBV29-1 | CSVVPQWTEAYEQYF | TGCAGCGTTGTACCCCAGTGGACAGAAGCCTACGAGCAGTACTTC
. | . | TRBJ2-2 | TRBV6-5 | CASSPETNLRIRELFF | TGTGCCAGCAGTCCCGAGACTAACCTGCGTATCCGGGAGCTGTTTTTT
. | . | TRBJ1-5 | TRBV5-8 | CASSRDGYNQPQHF | TGTGCCAGCAGCCGGGACGGATACAATCAGCCCCAGCATTTT
. | . | TRBJ2-1 | TRBV19 | CASSITGHSSYNEQFF | TGTGCCAGTAGTATTACGGGGCACAGTTCCTACAATGAGCAGTTCTTC
few | TRBD2 | TRBJ2-2 | TRBV19 | CASTVTSAGGELFF | TGTGCCAGTACCGTGACTAGCGCCGGCGGGGAGCTGTTTTTT